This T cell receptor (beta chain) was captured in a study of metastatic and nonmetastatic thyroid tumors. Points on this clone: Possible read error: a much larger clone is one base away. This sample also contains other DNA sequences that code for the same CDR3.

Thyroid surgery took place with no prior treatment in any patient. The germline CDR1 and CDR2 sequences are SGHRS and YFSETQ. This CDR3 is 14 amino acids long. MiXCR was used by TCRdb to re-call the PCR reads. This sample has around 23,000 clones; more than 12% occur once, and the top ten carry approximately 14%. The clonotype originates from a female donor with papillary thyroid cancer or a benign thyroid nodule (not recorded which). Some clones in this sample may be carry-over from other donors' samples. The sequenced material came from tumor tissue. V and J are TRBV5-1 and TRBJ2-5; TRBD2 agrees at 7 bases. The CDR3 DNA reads TGCGCAAGCAGCTTGGCCGGGGGGCAAGAGACCCAGTACTTC. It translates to CASSLAGGQETQYF.